The 15 T cell receptor beta chains reported below all come from one sample, sequenced in a study of technical replicates of blood from several donors. The protocol was immunoSEQ multiplex PCR, while the TCRdb copy is restricted to in-frame clones and leaves out a portion. The sample has over 55,000 clones, 80% to 90% seen once. Sequenced material: PBMCs. Receptors were obtained from a human donor in good health. Some clones in this sample may be carry-over from other donors' samples.

This clone was counted once. The V gene is TRBV6-6, the J gene TRBJ2-6; D ambiguous. Trimming stripped 5 bases from V and 2 bases from J, with 4 bases between. Per the germline V gene, CDR1 is MNHNY and CDR2 is SVGAGI (reference sequence). This CDR3 is 13 amino acids long. This CDR3 is CASSLPGANVLTF. The CDR3, as DNA: TGTGCCAGCAGTCTCCCTGGGGCCAACGTCCTGACTTTC.

The chain couples TRBV9 to TRBJ2-1; 10 bases are shared with TRBD2. Trimming removed 4 bases from V and 4 bases from J; junction bases left unmatched: 14. The CDR3 covers 18 residues. Per the germline V gene, CDR1 is SGDLS and CDR2 is YYNGEE. The CDR3: CASSSRGASGSGYNEQFF. The CDR3, as DNA: TGTGCCAGCAGCTCCCGGGGGGCTAGCGGGAGTGGTTACAATGAGCAGTTCTTC. Using reference TRBV9 and TRBJ2-1 for the parts outside the CDR3, the full variable domain is DSGVTQTPKHLITATGQRVTLRCSPRSGDLSVYWYQQSLDQGLQFLIQYYNGEERAKGNILERFSAQQFPDLHSELNLSSLELGDSALYFCASSSRGASGSGYNEQFFGPGTRLTVL.

V is TRBV10-3 and J is TRBJ2-1; 8 bases fit TRBD2. The junction had 6 bases not matched to a gene; V was cut back by 5 bases and J by 6 bases. CDR3 length: 14 residues. CDR1 and CDR2 from the germline V gene are ENHRY and SYGVKD. In DNA, the CDR3 is TGTGCCATCAGTCCGGGACTAGTCGGCAATGAGCAGTTCTTC. Its translation: CAISPGLVGNEQFF.

DNA for the CDR3: TGTGCCAGCAGCCAAGTCGCGGCGGGCGGTAATGAAAAACTGTTTTTT. It specifies CASSQVAAGGNEKLFF. The chain joins TRBV14 to TRBJ1-4; D is undetermined. V dropped 1 base and J dropped 4 bases, with 13 bases sitting between them. The CDR3 runs 16 residues. Germline V gene sequence: CDR1 SGHDN, CDR2 FVKESK.

This chain connects TRBV10-3 to TRBJ2-1, with TRBD2 identical over 10 bases. The ends lost 4 bases at V and 6 bases at J; junction bases unmatched: 9. Germline V lookup: CDR1 ENHRY, CDR2 SYGVKD. The CDR3 length is 16 residues. This chain's CDR3 is CAISGKTGTSVNEQFF. Written as DNA, the CDR3 is TGTGCCATCAGTGGCAAGACCGGGACTAGCGTCAATGAGCAGTTCTTC.

The chain carries TRBV11-2 and TRBJ2-7, with TRBD1 matching 7 bases. Trimming at V came to 6 bases and at J to 0 bases, leaving 5 bases not matched to a gene. Germline V CDR1 and CDR2: SGHAT, FQNNGV. CDR3 size: 14 residues. CDR3 protein: CASSAGTVSYEQYF. As DNA, the CDR3 is TGTGCCAGCAGTGCCGGGACAGTCTCCTACGAGCAGTACTTC.

This chain joins TRBV19 and TRBJ1-6, with D unresolved. There are 14 residues in the CDR3. V was shortened by 2 bases and J by 12 bases, with 14 bases between the two germline ends. Germline CDR1 and CDR2: LNHDA and SQIVND (reference sequence). The CDR3 region is CASSISNALVPLHF. CDR3 DNA: TGTGCCAGTAGTATATCGAATGCGCTTGTACCCCTCCACTTT.

The V call is TRBV5-1, the J call TRBJ2-2; 15 bases agree with TRBD2. Germline CDR1 SGHRS, CDR2 YFSETQ. V was clipped by 5 bases and J by 4 bases; unmatched bases: 0. The CDR3 has 15 residues. The CDR3 nucleotides are TGCGCCAGCAGGGGACTAGCGGGAGGCACCGGGGAGCTGTTTTTT. It specifies CASRGLAGGTGELFF.

The chain recombines TRBV19 with TRBJ2-3; 12 bases are a match to TRBD2. In germline, CDR1 is LNHDA, CDR2 SQIVND (reference sequence). This CDR3 has 15 residues. V gave up 7 bases and J gave up 1 base; unmatched junction bases: 3. The DNA for the CDR3 is TGTGCCAGTACTAGGACTAGCGGGGGCACAGATACGCAGTATTTT. Its protein product is CASTRTSGGTDTQYF.

J is TRBJ1-5 and V is TRBV21-1; TRBD1, as called in the table, went unchecked against the DNA. TRBV21-1 is designated a pseudogene. This CDR3 has 16 amino acids. CDR3 DNA: TGTGCCAGCAGCCGCGGACAGGGACTTCGGGATCAGCCCCAGCATTTT. Translated: CASSRGQGLRDQPQHF.

This chain uses TRBV7-9 with TRBJ1-2; D is undetermined. Between the trimmed V and J ends, which lost 1 base and 6 bases, there was a span of 15 bases. The germline V gene has CDR1 SEHNR and CDR2 FQNEAQ (reference sequence). This CDR3 comprises 15 residues. The CDR3 region is CASSLGSGAYDGYTF. As DNA, the CDR3 is TGTGCCAGCAGCTTAGGATCGGGAGCTTATGATGGCTACACCTTC.

The chain joins TRBV14 to TRBJ1-1, with a tentative D call TRBD1 (5 bases). The germline V and J ends were trimmed by 4 bases and 3 bases, with 12 bases remaining between them. The CDR3 is made up of 14 amino acids. The V gene's germline CDR1 is SGHDN and CDR2 FVKESK. CDR3 region: CASSPWSGYTEAFF. The CDR3 DNA is TGTGCCAGCAGCCCGTGGTCAGGGTACACTGAAGCTTTCTTT. Full variable domain (outside the CDR3, taken from reference TRBV14 and TRBJ1-1): EAGVTQFPSHSVIEKGQTVTLRCDPISGHDNLYWYRRVMGKEIKFLLHFVKESKQDESGMPNNRFLAERTGGTYSTLKVQPAELEDSGVYFCASSPWSGYTEAFFGQGTRLTVV.

V is TRBV19 and J is TRBJ1-5; TRBD1 might be the D (5 bases). Trimming pared 1 base from V and 8 bases from J, leaving 12 bases between. This CDR3 spans 14 amino acids. The germline CDR1 and CDR2 sequences are LNHDA and SQIVND (reference sequence). In nucleotides, the CDR3 is TGTGCCAGTAGTATAGGCAGGGATGAGAAGCCCCAGCATTTT. This sequence encodes CASSIGRDEKPQHF. Looking up the rest from reference TRBV19 and TRBJ1-5 gives the full variable domain: DGGITQSPKYLFRKEGQNVTLSCEQNLNHDAMYWYRQDPGQGLRLIYYSQIVNDFQKGDIAEGYSVSREKKESFPLTVTSAQKNPTAFYLCASSIGRDEKPQHFGDGTRLSIL.

The gene calls are TRBV15 and TRBJ1-6; D may be TRBD1 (6 bases). CDR1 is LNHNV, CDR2 YYDKDF, per germline (reference sequence). Trimming took off 3 bases at V and 3 bases at J, with 12 bases between the two ends. The CDR3 consists of 16 residues. This CDR3 is CATSSQGTRYNSPLHF. The CDR3 DNA sequence: TGTGCCACCAGCAGCCAGGGGACCCGCTATAATTCACCCCTCCACTTT.

In the case of this clone: Other DNA sequences in this sample translate to the same CDR3. The rearrangement links TRBV2 to TRBJ1-1; TRBD1 is a possible D gene (6 bases). Trimming removed 8 bases from V and 4 bases from J, with 11 bases in between. CDR1 SNHLY and CDR2 FYNNEI come from the germline V gene. The length of the CDR3 is 12 residues. The CDR3 DNA is TGTGCCAGCTCGGGCAGGGGCACTGAAGCTTTCTTT. It specifies CASSGRGTEAFF.